The TCR beta chain under discussion was sequenced for a study of cytomegalovirus exposure and HLA in healthy donors (dated by TCRdb to 2015 to 2018). About the investigation overall: An earlier analysis of several hundred of the donors reported 276 Gb of sequence data and 117 million unique TCR beta sequences obtained from approximately 180 million T cells. Roughly 320 gigabases of sequencing data and 75 million to 85 million unique TCR sequences made up an early release that covered several hundred HLA-typed donors. Genome-wide SNP genotypes for about 65% of the roughly 670 donors were used in a later genetic analysis, which treated that subset as a discovery cohort. Class I and class II HLA loci were covered by the typing at four-digit resolution. Roughly 5 DR-DQ haplotypes were handled as single units for association and clustering because linkage in the cohort was strong. The genetic ancestry cluster associated with self-reported Caucasian donors included 65% to 90% of the 350 to 500 genotyped donors. Typing coverage varied by locus: roughly 629-630 donors for A, B, C, DRB1 and DQB1; roughly 500 for DQA1; 600 to 610 for DPA1; more than 450 for DPB1. The study combined high-throughput TCR immunosequencing, statistical association of individual TCRs with disease status, and machine learning to predict cytomegalovirus infection status. In the later analysis, no new phenotypic data were used to find candidate immune exposures; instead, reliance was placed on TCR beta sequences and their occurrence across donors. A later analysis re-analyzed previously published TCR beta repertoires from 660 or so donors and added high-resolution HLA genotyping to study TCR occurrence patterns. Donor age, sex, ethnicity and CMV serostatus were compiled alongside the repertoire data. The study was designed to test whether signatures of past pathogen exposure could be identified by cataloging public T cell receptors. All discovery cohort repertoires had been generated on a single sequencing platform. Using immunosequencing, the study profiled T cell repertoires from about 650 subjects and related those repertoires to cytomegalovirus serostatus. A separate validation cohort of 90 to 150 different subjects was used in addition to the 666-subject first cohort. To decide whether each TCR beta V gene segment behaved as functional or pseudogenic, an earlier analysis of several hundred of the donors relied on high-throughput TCR beta sequencing. Among several hundred genotyped donors of the cohort, an average of roughly 230,000 unique TCR beta nucleotide sequences was sequenced per donor, of which approximately 19% were non-productive.

The protocol used for the library was the immunoSEQ multiplex PCR assay. A mixture of 60 forward primers for TCR Vbeta segments and 13 reverse primers for TCR Jbeta segments was used in the multiplex PCR. The CDR3 region of rearranged TCR beta genes was amplified from genomic DNA with a multiplex PCR assay. The Illumina HiSeq System was used to sequence the amplified TCR beta libraries as 87-base-pair reads. On the authors' methods: Across the 600 to 700 repertoires, a later analysis counted roughly 77 million unique TCR beta chains, around 10 million of which were shared by at least two donors. Raw reads were error-corrected and collapsed into unique sequences by a nearest-neighbor algorithm in which closely related sequences were merged to remove PCR and sequencing errors. Alignment of CDR3 sequences to IMGT reference sequences was used to assign V, D and J gene segments. For a sequence to be retained, a match of at least six nucleotides to both a V gene segment and a J gene segment was required. Rearrangements were classified as productive when the CDR3 lacked stop codons and remained in frame with V and J, and all other rearrangements were classified as non-productive. CDR3 was defined according to IMGT convention as the region running from the second conserved V-encoded cysteine to the conserved J-encoded phenylalanine. Sequences without an unambiguous match to a single V gene segment were excluded from the earlier analysis of about 630 of the donors. An earlier analysis of a few hundred of the donors classified V segments as functional when productive rearrangements were above 56.7% and as segregating when the standard deviation between donors was above 5%. A statistical classification framework was developed to diagnose cytomegalovirus status using the catalog of TCR beta chain sequences. A later analysis assigned V and J genes by comparing TCR nucleotide sequences with IMGT/GENE-DB human TR gene sequences. Using the TCRdist pipeline, a later analysis assigned CDR3 sequences along with most-parsimonious VDJ recombination scenarios. In a later analysis, each TCR beta chain was defined by its CDR3 amino acid sequence together with its V-gene family, and reads without a unique V-gene family were excluded. As a way to deal with suspected cross-contamination and a sequencing artifact, a later analysis dropped 450 to 600 nucleotide sequences that were highly shared and had low generation probability. A later analysis calculated a clonal expansion index for each public chain from normalized within-repertoire ranks of inferred template counts. A later analysis computed generation probabilities with a VDJ recombination model fitted to out-of-frame rearrangements, and checked the results against IGoR. In a later analysis, TCR-TCR, TCR-HLA and TCR-CMV co-occurrence was scored with hypergeometric tests, and a repertoire-size bias correction was applied to TCR pairs. A later analysis estimated false discovery rates by permuting HLA or CMV assignments 20 times. In a later analysis, co-occurring TCRs were grouped with DBSCAN, and TCRdist sequence similarity was added when clustering was performed within HLA-allele-positive subsets. Repertoires with fewer than 30,000 or more than 120,000 public chains were left out of co-occurrence clustering, as were five repertoires with anomalous nucleotide sharing. Entries here come from immuneACCESS through TCRdb and include only in-frame sequences with V and J called. Some clones fail to appear in such tables; in the studies checked, an unresolved V gene covers under half of the shortfall, and the cause of the remainder is unknown. The V and J calls and clone size were taken over from that table, and D and trimming were inferred from the DNA. The sample includes 110,000 to 150,000 clones, with about a tenth observed a single time. The ten biggest clones cover about 1.7% of the sample.

Here is what the overall study found, with its caveats: In vitro tests confirmed that a few of the cytomegalovirus-associated TCR beta chains recognize cytomegalovirus antigens. Over 15 rarely observed V segments, including chromosome 9 orphons, were excluded from the earlier analysis of just under 600 of the donors because counts were too low. A total of fewer than 200 TCR beta chains were listed by the study as associated with cytomegalovirus. Specific HLA alleles were associated with over 15,000 TCR beta sequences at a false discovery rate of 0.05 in a later analysis. When HLA alleles, especially DR and DQ, strongly co-occurred, attributing TCR associations to individual alleles was difficult. According to a later analysis, TCR association rates differed among HLA loci, with DRB1 alleles showing the most associated TCRs and HLA-C alleles showing the fewest. According to a later genetic analysis, donors in an Asian-associated ancestry cluster had fewer N-insertions in productive TCRs than the approximately 700-donor mean. According to a later analysis, most CMV-associated TCR beta chains appeared to be HLA-restricted, and the HLA associations seemed to be driven largely by CMV exposure. While some public TCRs were present in many individuals, most TCR sequences turned up only very rarely across donors. The classifier was reported to diagnose cytomegalovirus status with high specificity and sensitivity in both the original cohort and the validation cohort. In a later analysis, HLA-associated TCR beta chains were found to be more clonally expanded and to have lower generation probabilities than equally common non-associated chains. Presence/absence analyses assumed roughly uniform sequencing depth across donors, an assumption that may not hold. Correlated functional status among segregating V segments might reflect linkage disequilibrium, but an unknown experimental factor could not be ruled out. The 87-base-pair reads could not distinguish some IMGT-functional V segments, including TRBV6-2 and TRBV6-3, so those segments were excluded. It was suggested by the authors that the approach could potentially be generalized to other disease states and immunological phenotypes. Broadly in line with IMGT annotations, most TCR beta V segments showed up in productive rearrangements about 87% or about 30% of the time in an earlier analysis of around 600 of the donors. CMV serostatus was the only immune exposure information available for the cohort. A further reported finding was that TCR beta sequences accurately predicted the HLA-A and HLA-B alleles for most subjects in the first cohort. The sequencing pipeline was judged likely to have produced a cluster of highly shared sequence variants as a technical artifact. Because HLA typing was unavailable for some donors at each locus, only the typed subset was used in association tests. In this cohort, only TCR beta chains were sequenced, and detectable features were limited by the absence of alpha or paired-chain data. A later genetic analysis associated a missense DCLRE1C variant with V-gene and J-gene trimming of TCR beta chains, and an independent cohort replicated the association. A later analysis reported that several top co-occurrence clusters appeared linked to parvovirus B19, influenza, CMV and Epstein-Barr virus.

The cohort consisted of 650 to 700 healthy bone marrow donors. At the time of sampling, every cohort member was nominally healthy, though immune exposures that went unrecorded were likely present. The donor was CMV seronegative and belonged to the group of around 350 seronegative cohort members. Every donor gave a peripheral blood sample, and the peripheral blood mononuclear cells from that sample were used for TCR beta sequencing. Genomic DNA was extracted from the blood cell samples with the Qiagen DNeasy Blood Extraction Kit. This clone turned up a few times. The antigen this receptor binds is unknown. Per-base qualities were not stored, and no clone one base away is much larger. The CDR3 runs 15 amino acids, cysteine and phenylalanine included. The retained sequence is limited to the CDR3, 45 bases, with the frame set at the first base. V has 4 bases trimmed and J has 3 bases trimmed; junction bases matching no gene number 8. CDR1 and CDR2 are read off the germline V gene (reference sequence) as SEHNR and FQNEAQ.

This sequence uses TRBV7-9 and TRBJ2-7, and 8 junction bases match TRBD1. The sequence was obtained from a male donor in good health and CMV-seronegative. Sequencing was performed on PBMCs. The bases read TGTGCCAGCAGCTCTACAGGGGGATCCATCTACGAGCAGTACTTC. The translation is CASSSTGGSIYEQYF.